Reported below is one TCR beta chain. Around 30,000 T cell genomes (around 0.2 ug DNA) went into each sorted-subset replicate. Method: immunoSEQ multiplex PCR; TCRdb's copy keeps in-frame clones and lacks some. The sample consists of about 2.4 million clones, 80% to 95% of them appearing once. The CDR3 length is 15 residues. The V segment lost 4 bases and the J segment 9 bases; nucleotides outside the gene matches: 9. Germline V CDR1 and CDR2: LNHDA, SQIVND (reference sequence). The data were taken from a study of shared clonotypes between healthy human individuals. Sequencing was carried out using naive CD4+ T cells from PBMCs. Subset reported: CD45RA+ positively selected. The receptor's source is a man between 18 and 29 years old in good health. Some clones in this sample may be carry-over from other donors' samples. The rearrangement joins TRBV19 to TRBJ2-1, with 10 bases identical to TRBD2. The DNA for the CDR3 is TGTGCCAGTAGTACCCATCCTAGCGGGAGAGGTGAGCAGTTCTTC. Translating gives CASSTHPSGRGEQFF.